One T cell receptor (beta chain) is described in this entry. The sample belongs to a study of blood T cell repertoires in COVID-19. The overall study: Both acute and convalescent COVID-19 samples were obtained from the United States, Italy and Spain. PBMCs, B-cell-depleted T cells, or T cells were the source of the cDNA or gDNA that made up the material.

Per the original methods: Estimates of nucleated cell counts were drawn from the amplification of reference gene primers. Clones were sequenced by immunoSEQ multiplex PCR, and TCRdb holds only the in-frame ones, with some missing. That table supplies the V and J calls and clone size; D and trimming were determined from the DNA. The sample has almost 40,000 clones; approximately 89% are singletons. Sample: peripheral blood. The sequence was collected from a man aged 60-69 years with acute or convalescent COVID-19.

DNA of the CDR3: TGCGCCAGCCGGCAGGGGACAGGCTCCTACGAGCAGTACTTC. Residues: CASRQGTGSYEQYF. The chain couples TRBV5-1 to TRBJ2-7; 8 bases fit TRBD1. Germline values: CDR1 SGHRS, CDR2 YFSETQ. The CDR3 spans 14 residues. J was trimmed by 0 bases and V by 7 bases; bases with no gene match: 6. Complete variable domain (other parts from reference TRBV5-1 and TRBJ2-7): KAGVTQTPRYLIKTRGQQVTLSCSPISGHRSVSWYQQTPGQGLQFLFEYFSETQRNKGNFPGRFSGRQFSNSRSEMNVSTLELGDSALYLCASRQGTGSYEQYFGPGTRLTVT.